The source of this T cell receptor beta chain is a study of cytomegalovirus exposure and HLA in healthy donors. Study summary: In terms of ancestry, the Caucasian-associated cluster contained 75% to 85% of the roughly 360 genotyped donors. General observations from the study: Most TCR sequences proved rare, with some public TCRs found in many donors. Reports state that TCR beta sequences accurately predicted most subjects' HLA-A and HLA-B alleles.

PCR used 60 Vbeta primers and 13 Jbeta primers. Libraries were prepared by immunoSEQ multiplex PCR; TCRdb keeps only in-frame clonotypes and omits some of them. The data contain fewer than 250,000 clones, 70% to 80% of them singletons. V gave up 0 bases and J gave up 3 bases; unmatched junction bases: 11. The CDR3 runs 17 residues. Germline V lookup: CDR1 SGHVS, CDR2 FNYEAQ. This clone has a single count. Its specificity is unknown. The chain couples TRBV7-6 to TRBJ2-7; 7 bases fit TRBD2. Sequencing was performed on PBMCs. The source of this sequence is a male donor in good health and CMV-seropositive. The CDR3 here is CASSLAFRQGGNYEQYF. The CDR3 nucleotides read TGTGCCAGCAGCTTAGCGTTTCGGCAGGGAGGGAACTACGAGCAGTACTTC.